The T cell receptor (beta chain) described here comes from a study of cytomegalovirus exposure and HLA in healthy donors. Broader study findings: It was confirmed in vitro that three of the CMV-associated chains were specific for CMV antigens. Cytomegalovirus status was reportedly diagnosed by the classifier with high sensitivity and specificity.

There are 13 residues in the CDR3. Trimming took off 2 bases at V and 4 bases at J, with 9 bases between the two ends. From germline, CDR1 is MNHEY and CDR2 SVGAGI. Turning to this clone: As yet, its antigen is unknown.

It was with 60 Vbeta and 13 Jbeta primers that the PCR ran. Method: immunoSEQ multiplex PCR; TCRdb's copy keeps in-frame clones and lacks some. The repertoire has about 160,000 clones, roughly 71% of them found once; the top ten carry 2.5% to 3%. The specimen was PBMCs. The sequence was collected from a woman aged 50 to 65 in good health and CMV-seropositive. The gene calls are TRBV6-5 and TRBJ2-7; tentative D call: TRBD2 (6 bases). The CDR3 DNA reads TGTGCCAGCAGTTACAATGCGGGGTACGAGCAGTACTTC. It codes for CASSYNAGYEQYF.